This TCR beta chain stems from a study of OX40 agonist ivuxolimab in advanced cancers. General notes on the study: The costimulatory receptor OX40 (CD134) was targeted by ivuxolimab, a fully human IgG2 agonistic monoclonal antibody. Partial responses occurred in three dose-escalation patients, of whom one had hepatocellular carcinoma and two had cutaneous melanoma. Intravenous ivuxolimab was administered to patients every 2 weeks at six dose levels: 0.01, 0.1, 0.3, 1.5, 3 and 10 mg/kg. The paper describes the monotherapy dose-escalation part (N of about 57 patients) of the phase I trial of ivuxolimab. The purpose of peripheral TCRbeta sequencing was to test whether ivuxolimab changed TCR sequence diversity and led to clonal T-cell expansion. Patients were allowed to have had prior anti-PD-1, anti-PD-L1 or anti-CTLA-4 therapy, and around two fifths of the dose-escalation patients had been treated with checkpoint inhibitors. In the dose-escalation cohort, nearly 85% of patients were male, and the mean age was roughly 60 years with a range of roughly 23 to 79. Among the roughly 50 dose-escalation patients, approximately 20 had hepatocellular carcinoma, approximately 15 melanoma, 9 renal cell carcinoma and 9 head and neck cancer. The investigation overall reported the following: Low levels of normalized T-cell clonal expansion were also shown by some nonresponding patients. Which antigens the clonally expanded peripheral T cells were specific for was not determined. Clonal expansion of both CD4+ and CD8+ blood T cells was observed from baseline to week 6 at doses 0.1 to 3.0 mg/kg. In the 0.1-3.0 mg/kg groups, partial responders had among the lowest normalized peripheral clonal expansion, particularly in CD8+ T cells. After ivuxolimab, more expanded clones were found on average in CD8+ T cells than in CD4+ T cells.

Concerning this clone: Its antigen is still unknown. No much larger clone is present one base from it, and per-base qualities are unavailable.

Genomic DNA was isolated from the sorted cells so that the TCRbeta CDR3 region could be sequenced. The immunoSEQ Assay was used for sequencing of TCRbeta CDR3 regions. The table was pulled from immuneACCESS by TCRdb, which kept in-frame rearrangements only. Such tables lose some clones; where checked, under half of the loss comes from unresolved V genes, and the rest has no known cause. Across this sample there are about 52,000 clones, with 70% to 90% seen only once. The biggest ten clones account for 11% to 15% of the sample. The trial excluded patients who had a history of autoimmune disease or were on systemic immunosuppression. Peripheral blood for TCR sequencing was collected from all dose cohorts at baseline, on cycle 4 day 1, and on cycle 7 day 1. The samples were drawn from a first-in-human, open-label, multicenter phase I dose-escalation trial of ivuxolimab. The trial enrolled adults with locally advanced or metastatic head and neck squamous cell, hepatocellular, melanoma or renal cell carcinoma. Before TCR sequencing, CD4+ and CD8+ T cells were separately sorted from peripheral blood.

From V the trimming removes 0 bases and from J it removes 6 bases, while the gene matches leave 7 bases of the junction unaccounted for. The CDR3 has 15 amino acids, counting the end cysteine and phenylalanine. Only the CDR3 DNA is retained, 45 bases long and in frame from the first base. According to the germline V gene (reference sequence), CDR1 reads GTSNPN and CDR2 reads SVGIG. The rearrangement combines TRBV30 with TRBJ2-2, and TRBD1 aligns with 7 junction nucleotides. The TCR sequence derives from an adult with an advanced solid tumor such as melanoma, head and neck, liver or kidney cancer. The input for sequencing was CD4+ or CD8+ T cells sorted from blood, taken in a trial of the OX40 agonist ivuxolimab. CDR3 loop: CAWSVRQGEAGELFF. The DNA reads TGTGCCTGGAGTGTCCGACAGGGTGAAGCCGGGGAGCTGTTTTTT.